The 10 T cell receptor beta chains reported below all come from one sample, sequenced in a study of cytomegalovirus exposure and HLA in healthy donors. Primers included in the PCR were 60 Vbeta and 13 Jbeta primers. TCRdb's table, derived via immunoSEQ multiplex PCR, lists solely in-frame clones and lacks some. The sample lists about 160,000 clones, roughly three quarters occurring once. The sequenced sample was PBMCs. Receptor source: a man aged 35 to 55 in good health and CMV-seropositive.

This chain uses TRBV9 with TRBJ2-6; possible D gene TRBD1, 6 bases. The germline V gene encodes CDR1 SGDLS and CDR2 YYNGEE. The CDR3 has 17 amino acids. Trimming removed 2 bases from V and 0 bases from J, with 12 bases in between. CDR3 amino acids: CASSVTGKISGANVLTF. For the CDR3, the DNA is TGTGCCAGCAGCGTTACAGGGAAAATCTCTGGGGCCAACGTCCTGACTTTC.

This clone occurred a few times. The chain carries TRBV9 and TRBJ2-6; D perhaps matches TRBD2 (5 bases). This CDR3 is built from 16 residues. In germline, CDR1 is SGDLS, CDR2 YYNGEE. V was cut by 5 bases and J by 2 bases, with 14 bases left in between. The CDR3 region is CASSYFDGAGANVLTF. The DNA for the CDR3 is TGTGCCAGCAGTTACTTCGACGGGGCTGGGGCCAACGTCCTGACTTTC.

This clone was seen only a few times. Different DNA sequences within this sample yield the same CDR3. The rearrangement links TRBV7-2 to TRBJ2-7; TRBD1 matches at 7 bases. The junction had 2 bases not matched to a gene; V was cut back by 3 bases and J by 3 bases. This CDR3 is 13 amino acids long. The germline V gene encodes CDR1 SGHTA and CDR2 FQGNSA. CDR3 sequence (DNA): TGTGCCAGCAGCTTGGGGACAGTCTACGAGCAGTACTTC. It encodes CASSLGTVYEQYF.

J is TRBJ1-1 and V is TRBV27; 8 positions match TRBD1. V lost 1 base and J lost 3; bases outside the gene matches: 4. This CDR3 has 15 amino acids. Germline V gene sequence: CDR1 MNHEY, CDR2 SMNVEV (reference sequence). The CDR3 loop reads CASSLFQGADTEAFF. DNA for the CDR3: TGTGCCAGCAGTTTATTCCAGGGGGCGGACACTGAAGCTTTCTTT.

This clone was seen just once. The V gene is TRBV7-9, the J gene TRBJ2-7; the match to TRBD1 covers 10 bases. Germline V gene lookup returns CDR1 SEHNR and CDR2 FQNEAQ (reference sequence). The CDR3 covers 16 residues. The V and J ends lost 6 bases and 4 bases, in that order; junction bases with no gene match: 12. CDR3 sequence (DNA): TGTGCCAGCAGTACCACCCGGGACAGGGGTAGATACGAGCAGTACTTC. Its translation: CASSTTRDRGRYEQYF.

The rearrangement joins TRBV15 to TRBJ2-3, with 11 bases aligning to TRBD2. Germline V gives CDR1 LNHNV, CDR2 YYDKDF (reference sequence). V shed 0 bases and J 4 bases; nucleotides not matched to a gene: 0. The CDR3 is 15 residues long. The CDR3 protein is CATSRDSGGADTQYF. The CDR3 nucleotides read TGTGCCACCAGCAGAGATAGCGGGGGGGCAGATACGCAGTATTTT.

The J gene is TRBJ1-1, the V gene TRBV7-2; no clear D. The germline gives CDR1 SGHTA, CDR2 FQGNSA. V lost 5 bases and J 2 bases, leaving 9 bases between the germline ends. CDR3 length: 13 amino acids. The CDR3 DNA reads as TGTGCCAGCAGCCCGCCCTACAACACTGAAGCTTTCTTT. It encodes CASSPPYNTEAFF. Filled out from reference TRBV7-2 and TRBJ1-1, the complete variable domain reads GAGVSQSPSNKVTEKGKDVELRCDPISGHTALYWYRQSLGQGLEFLIYFQGNSAPDKSGLPSDRFSAERTGGSVSTLTIQRTQQEDSAVYLCASSPPYNTEAFFGQGTRLTVV.

The chain recombines TRBV2 with TRBJ1-5; D call uncertain. Trimming left V 7 bases short and J 0 bases short, with 22 bases between. The germline V gene encodes CDR1 SNHLY and CDR2 FYNNEI. The CDR3 covers 18 residues. The CDR3 region is CASKVAGSGSLSNQPQHF. The CDR3 DNA reads as TGTGCCAGCAAAGTAGCGGGGTCGGGCAGCCTTAGCAATCAGCCCCAGCATTTT.

This clone was observed a few times. The chain combines TRBV27 with TRBJ2-1; possibly TRBD1 for D (6 bases). Trimming cost V 6 bases and J 5 bases, with 11 bases left between them. The CDR3 runs 13 residues. Germline V CDR1 and CDR2: MNHEY, SMNVEV (reference sequence). The CDR3 DNA reads TGTGCCAGCAGGGGGGCAGGGAACAATGAGCAGTTCTTC. It encodes CASRGAGNNEQFF.

The CDR3 DNA is TGTGCCAGCAGCTTGGTCAGCGGGGGTGTTTCCTACAATGAGCAGTTCTTC. The encoded protein is CASSLVSGGVSYNEQFF. The rearrangement joins TRBV5-6 to TRBJ2-1, with 8 bases that match TRBD2. This CDR3 is 17 amino acids long. V dropped 0 bases and J dropped 1; count of bases not matched to a gene: 6. Germline CDR1 reads SGHDT; CDR2 reads YYEEEE.